The table lists the clone carrying this T cell receptor (beta chain) with a few counts. The entry originates in a study of blood T cell repertoires in COVID-19. Study summary: PBMCs, B-cell-depleted T cells, or T cells provided the cDNA or gDNA that made up the material.

Seattle researchers signed up patients amid active infection and tracked them longitudinally. The CDR3 is made up of 16 amino acids. In the original analysis: Researchers report that nucleated cell counts were estimated from reference gene primer amplification. The method was immunoSEQ multiplex PCR; TCRdb's version includes in-frame clones alone and lacks a portion of them. V and J calls plus clone size are reproduced from that table; the DNA served to infer D and trimming. The table shows 100,000 or so clones, with around 87% occurring only once. Material for sequencing was peripheral blood. The J gene is TRBJ1-6, the V gene TRBV21-1; the table gives TRBD1 as D, unverified against the DNA. TRBV21-1 is a pseudogene locus. The source is a woman aged 45-60 years with COVID-19, enrolled during active disease. CDR3 amino acids: CASSKEDGPGDSPLHF. The CDR3 DNA sequence: TGTGCCAGCAGCAAAGAGGATGGCCCAGGTGATTCACCCCTCCACTTT.